A selection of T cell receptor beta chains follows, all from one sample in a study of cytomegalovirus exposure and HLA in healthy donors. Produced via immunoSEQ multiplex PCR; TCRdb's table is partial and in-frame only. This sample has roughly 100,000 clones; 75% to 85% occur once, and the top ten carry over 2%. Specimen: PBMCs. Receptors were obtained from a man in his thirties or forties in good health and CMV-seronegative. Both conserved end residues are part of each CDR3. The order of the fields is CDR3 DNA, CDR3 protein, D gene, J gene, clone size, CDR3 length, V gene. D genes are given only for firm matches. A row's size may be missing; if present it is once, few, many or a size class.

TGTGCCAGCAGCGCAGGGGACAGGGGGTCTCGAGAGACCCAGTACTTC	CASSAGDRGSRETQYF	TRBD1	TRBJ2-5	.	16	TRBV7-9
TGTGCCAGTGGCCCGAAAGCTTTCTTT	CASGPKAFF	.	TRBJ1-1	.	9	TRBV19
TGTGCCAGCCGGGACAGGGCCCAAGCCTTTTACGAGCAGTACTTC	CASRDRAQAFYEQYF	TRBD1	TRBJ2-7	.	15	TRBV19
TGTGCCAGCAGCTTAGTAGAAACCTACGAGCAGTACTTC	CASSLVETYEQYF	.	TRBJ2-7	.	13	TRBV7-2
TGCGCCAGCGGCGCGGACAGGGCCGGCTATGGCTACACCTTC	CASGADRAGYGYTF	TRBD1	TRBJ1-2	.	14	TRBV5-1
TGTGCCAGCAGCCCGGGACTCCAAGAGACCCAGTACTTC	CASSPGLQETQYF	.	TRBJ2-5	once	13	TRBV5-4
TGTGCCAGCAGCTTAGGGAGCGGGGGCAACACTGAAGCTTTCTTT	CASSLGSGGNTEAFF	.	TRBJ1-1	.	15	TRBV7-9
TGTGCCAGCAGTCTGGACAGCTACGAGCAGTACTTC	CASSLDSYEQYF	.	TRBJ2-7	.	12	TRBV6-6
TGTGCCAGCAGTTCTGGCCGGACGGGGAGGATGGTACCCCTCCACTTT	CASSSGRTGRMVPLHF	.	TRBJ1-6	once	16	TRBV27
TGTGCCAGCAGCGGGTGGACAGGGGGAAGCAATCAGCCCCAGCATTTT	CASSGWTGGSNQPQHF	TRBD1	TRBJ1-5	.	16	TRBV7-9
TGTGCCAGCAGCTTATTTATCAGCTCTGGAAACACCATATATTTT	CASSLFISSGNTIYF	.	TRBJ1-3	once	15	TRBV7-2
TGTGCCAGCAGCCTCGTTGAGGGGGCTAACACCGGGGAGCTGTTTTTT	CASSLVEGANTGELFF	TRBD1	TRBJ2-2	.	16	TRBV5-6
TGTGCCAGCAGGACAGGGGGCAGAGATACGCAGTATTTT	CASRTGGRDTQYF	TRBD1	TRBJ2-3	.	13	TRBV27
TGTGCCAGCAGCCAAGTGGGGACTAGCGGGAGTGATGAGCAGTTCTTC	CASSQVGTSGSDEQFF	TRBD2	TRBJ2-1	few	16	TRBV4-2
TGCAGTGTTCAGGGCTACAATGAGCAGTTCTTC	CSVQGYNEQFF	.	TRBJ2-1	.	11	TRBV20-1
TGCGCCAGCAGCTTGGTTCAGGGCTCCTACGAGCAGTACTTC	CASSLVQGSYEQYF	.	TRBJ2-7	.	14	TRBV5-1
TGTGCCAGCAGAGAAAACTTCCTAGCGGACAATGAGCAGTTCTTC	CASRENFLADNEQFF	TRBD2	TRBJ2-1	.	15	TRBV13
TGCAGCGTTGGACTAGCGGGAGATACGCAGTATTTT	CSVGLAGDTQYF	TRBD2	TRBJ2-3	.	12	TRBV29-1
TGTGCCAGCAGCCGGGACATGAACACTGAAGCTTTCTTT	CASSRDMNTEAFF	.	TRBJ1-1	.	13	TRBV7-9
TGTGCCACCAGCAGTAGCGGGGGGTGGGATACGCAGTATTTT	CATSSSGGWDTQYF	TRBD2	TRBJ2-3	.	14	TRBV15
TGTGCCACCTCAACTTATAGCAATCAGCCCCAGCATTTT	CATSTYSNQPQHF	.	TRBJ1-5	.	13	TRBV28
TGTGCCAGCAGCTTATCAGAGAACACTGAAGCTTTCTTT	CASSLSENTEAFF	.	TRBJ1-1	.	13	TRBV7-3
TGCGCCAGCACCGGGACAGGGGATAGCAATCAGCCCCAGCATTTT	CASTGTGDSNQPQHF	TRBD1	TRBJ1-5	.	15	TRBV10-2
TGCGCCAGCAGCTTGGATACGGGACAGGGTTACTCTGGGGCCAACGTCCTGACTTTC	CASSLDTGQGYSGANVLTF	TRBD1	TRBJ2-6	few	19	TRBV5-1
TGTGCCAGCAGCCGGGCGACAGAGACATATGGCTACACCTTC	CASSRATETYGYTF	.	TRBJ1-2	.	14	TRBV5-5
TGTGCCAGCAGCGTAGAAAGGCTAGACGCTGAGCAGTTCTTC	CASSVERLDAEQFF	.	TRBJ2-1	.	14	TRBV9
TGTGCCAGCAGGGAAAAGGGAGAAATCCACAATGAGCAGTTCTTC	CASREKGEIHNEQFF	.	TRBJ2-1	.	15	TRBV2
TGTGCCACCGCACGCCGGGACAGGGGCCTTAATAATTCACCCCTCCACTTT	CATARRDRGLNNSPLHF	TRBD1	TRBJ1-6	.	17	TRBV15
TGTGCCAGCAGTTTACGTCTGGGGACAGGGGACGGCTACACCTTC	CASSLRLGTGDGYTF	TRBD1	TRBJ1-2	few	15	TRBV27
TGTGCCAGCAGTCCCTCGGGACAGGGTGTATACGAGCAGTACTTC	CASSPSGQGVYEQYF	TRBD1	TRBJ2-7	once	15	TRBV28
TGTGCCAGCAGCGCAGGCCTATGGGAGACCCAGTACTTC	CASSAGLWETQYF	.	TRBJ2-5	.	13	TRBV9
TGTGCTAGTGGTTTTGGGCAGGGCTACGAGCAGTACTTC	CASGFGQGYEQYF	.	TRBJ2-7	.	13	TRBV12-5
TGTGCCACCAGCAGAGATGCGGCATCCTACGAGCAGTACTTC	CATSRDAASYEQYF	.	TRBJ2-7	.	14	TRBV15
TGTGCCAGCAGCTCACACAGGGGCGAGCAGTACTTC	CASSSHRGEQYF	TRBD1	TRBJ2-7	.	12	TRBV9
TGTGCCACCAGCACAGACAGGATGGATTCACCCCTCCACTTT	CATSTDRMDSPLHF	.	TRBJ1-6	.	14	TRBV15
TGCAGCGTTGAGGGGACTAGCGGGATAGAGACCCAGTACTTC	CSVEGTSGIETQYF	TRBD2	TRBJ2-5	.	14	TRBV29-1
TGCGCCAGCAGTGAGAGCAACAGGGGGAACACTGAAGCTTTCTTT	CASSESNRGNTEAFF	TRBD1	TRBJ1-1	.	15	TRBV10-2
TGTGCCAGCAGCCCCGGGAGCTACGAGCAGTACTTC	CASSPGSYEQYF	.	TRBJ2-7	.	12	TRBV27
TGTGCCAGGACCGGCGGGAGGGTTGATAGGGAGCAGTACTTC	CARTGGRVDREQYF	TRBD2	TRBJ2-5	.	14	TRBV6-4
TGTGCCAGCAGCTTGGGGCAGTTCAACGAGCGTAATTCACCCCTCCACTTT	CASSLGQFNERNSPLHF	.	TRBJ1-6	.	17	TRBV5-6
TGTGCCAGCAGTGAAGCGCTAATCTTAAACGGAGACGAGCAGTACTTC	CASSEALILNGDEQYF	.	TRBJ2-7	.	16	TRBV6-1